These 16 T cell receptor beta chains share one sample of origin, sequenced in a study of T cell responses to AZD1222 COVID-19 vaccine. The table came from immunoSEQ multiplex PCR; TCRdb's copy has only in-frame clones and leaves some out. In the table there are around 150,000 clones, over 75% of which are singletons. Sequencing used peripheral blood, obtained 28 days after the second AZD1222 dose. These receptors all come from an adult who received the AZD1222 COVID-19 vaccine.

V is TRBV19 and J is TRBJ1-2; no clear D gene. Germline loops: CDR1 LNHDA, CDR2 SQIVND (reference sequence). V shed 6 bases and J shed 0 bases, with 17 bases lying between them. This CDR3 is built from 16 residues. The CDR3 DNA sequence: TGTGCCAGTAGGATCGACTCAAACCCCCCTAACTATGGCTACACCTTC. It codes for CASRIDSNPPNYGYTF.

The chain is built from TRBV24-1 and TRBJ2-1; possibly TRBD1 for D (6 bases). The V end was cut by 1 base, the J end by 7 bases, with 10 bases between. CDR3 length: 14 amino acids. Germline V lookup: CDR1 KGHDR, CDR2 SFDVKD. DNA of the CDR3: TGTGCCACCAGTGATTTTACAGGGCAAAATGAGCAGTTCTTC. Protein: CATSDFTGQNEQFF.

The chain links TRBV18 to TRBJ2-5; D unclear. The V gene lost 1 base and the J gene lost 5 bases, with 11 bases spanning the gap. Germline V gene sequence: CDR1 KGHSH, CDR2 LQKENI. The CDR3 is made up of 14 amino acids. The CDR3: CASSPHPGVETQYF. CDR3 coding DNA: TGTGCCAGCTCACCACACCCGGGTGTGGAGACCCAGTACTTC.

The J gene is TRBJ2-3, the V gene TRBV3-1 (or the pseudogene TRBV3-2), with TRBD2 identical over 8 bases. CDR1 LGHDT and CDR2 YNNKEL come from the germline V gene (reference sequence). This CDR3 is built from 15 residues. The V and J ends lost 4 bases and 5 bases, in that order; junction bases with no gene match: 8. As DNA, the CDR3 is TGTGCCAGCAGCCCGACGGGAGGGCCCTTAGATACGCAGTATTTT. It yields the protein CASSPTGGPLDTQYF.

The chain carries TRBV10-3 and TRBJ2-1; TRBD2 might be the D (5 bases). This CDR3 has 12 amino acids. The V gene's germline CDR1 is ENHRY and CDR2 SYGVKD. V shed 6 bases and J shed 5 bases, with 8 bases lying between them. The CDR3 loop is CAIRGGDNEQFF. The CDR3 coding sequence is TGTGCCATCAGAGGAGGTGACAATGAGCAGTTCTTC.

The chain carries TRBV21-1 and TRBJ1-1; the D call in the table, TRBD1, was not verified against the DNA. TRBV21-1 is a known pseudogene. The CDR3 is 18 amino acids. CDR3 DNA: TGTGCCAGCACTAATCCTCAGGGACATCATATCTTAAACACTGAAGCTTTCTTT. It yields the protein CASTNPQGHHILNTEAFF.

V is TRBV11-2 and J is TRBJ1-1; TRBD1 might be the D (6 bases). The CDR3 sequence is 13 residues long. The ends were cut back, 4 bases at V and 4 bases at J, with 10 bases in the middle. The germline V gene encodes CDR1 SGHAT and CDR2 FQNNGV. The CDR3 DNA reads as TGTGCCAGCAGCTCACAGGGCAGCACTGAAGCTTTCTTT. It translates to CASSSQGSTEAFF.

The chain joins TRBV7-2 to TRBJ2-1; 7 positions match TRBD1. The V and J ends lost 11 bases and 0 bases, in that order; junction bases with no gene match: 10. This CDR3 is built from 15 residues. Germline values: CDR1 SGHTA, CDR2 FQGNSA. CDR3 sequence (DNA): TGTGCCGAGGGGGCAGGGACCTACTCCTACAATGAGCAGTTCTTC. As protein: CAEGAGTYSYNEQFF.

This clone has only one observation. The gene calls are TRBV19 and TRBJ1-5, with D possibly matching TRBD1 (6 bases). Trimming left V 5 bases short and J 1 base short, with 21 bases between. This CDR3 spans 18 amino acids. Looked up from germline, CDR1 is LNHDA and CDR2 is SQIVND (reference sequence). The DNA of the CDR3 is TGTGCCAGTAGTGGCCTCCAGGGGAGAAGTAGGAGCAATCAGCCCCAGCATTTT. Its protein is CASSGLQGRSRSNQPQHF. Drawing the rest from reference TRBV19 and TRBJ1-5, the complete variable domain is DGGITQSPKYLFRKEGQNVTLSCEQNLNHDAMYWYRQDPGQGLRLIYYSQIVNDFQKGDIAEGYSVSREKKESFPLTVTSAQKNPTAFYLCASSGLQGRSRSNQPQHFGDGTRLSIL.

The count of this clone is one. This chain connects TRBV20-1 to TRBJ1-2; D possibly corresponds to TRBD1 (5 bases). V shed 1 base and J shed 6 bases, with 6 bases lying between them. This CDR3 contains 11 residues. Germline V gene data show CDR1 as DFQATT and CDR2 as SNEGSKA (reference sequence). The CDR3 protein is CSARAGHGYTF. CDR3 DNA: TGCAGTGCTAGAGCAGGGCATGGCTACACCTTC.

The V gene is TRBV7-8, the J gene TRBJ2-5; D gene unclear. Deletions cut 5 bases from V and 2 bases from J, with 18 bases between. The CDR3 is 16 amino acids. CDR1 SGHVS and CDR2 FQNEAQ come from the germline V gene. The CDR3 is CASSPSWRFRQETQYF. The CDR3 nucleotides read TGTGCCAGCAGCCCTTCCTGGCGATTCAGGCAAGAGACCCAGTACTTC.

The rearrangement uses TRBV29-1 and TRBJ2-7; D is perhaps TRBD2 (7 bases). Germline-derived CDR1 and CDR2 are SQVTM and ANQGSEA. The CDR3 runs to 17 residues. Trimming stripped 0 bases from V and 2 bases from J, with 20 bases between. CDR3 loop: CSVEDRGAGRGPYEQYF. The CDR3 DNA reads as TGCAGCGTTGAAGATCGGGGGGCTGGCAGGGGCCCCTACGAGCAGTACTTC.

The chain links TRBV5-1 to TRBJ1-1; D uncertain. Trimming took off 1 base at V and 0 bases at J, with 7 bases between the two ends. Germline V gene sequence: CDR1 SGHRS, CDR2 YFSETQ. This CDR3 has 14 residues. Here the CDR3 reads CASSLSTMNTEAFF. DNA of the CDR3: TGCGCCAGCAGCTTGTCAACCATGAACACTGAAGCTTTCTTT.

The CDR3 nucleotides are TGTGCCAGCAGCCAAGATGGGATAGGAGGGTATACGCAGTATTTT. It codes for CASSQDGIGGYTQYF. The V call is TRBV3-1 (or the pseudogene TRBV3-2), the J call TRBJ2-3; weak D call: TRBD2 (6 bases). V lost 0 bases, J lost 7 bases, and 14 bases lay in between. Germline V gives CDR1 LGHDT, CDR2 YNNKEL (reference sequence). This CDR3 contains 15 residues.

This chain joins TRBV6-5 and TRBJ1-4; no reliable D call. The CDR3 sequence is 15 residues long. The ends were cut back, 2 bases at V and 0 bases at J, with 7 bases in the middle. CDR1 and CDR2 from the germline V gene are MNHEY and SVGAGI. CDR3 sequence (DNA): TGTGCCAGCAGTTACGACCCGTCAACTAATGAAAAACTGTTTTTT. Protein product: CASSYDPSTNEKLFF.

The chain combines TRBV27 with TRBJ1-1, with D perhaps matching TRBD1 (5 bases). Deletions cut 2 bases from V and 1 base from J, with 11 bases between. Germline CDR1 is MNHEY and CDR2 is SMNVEV (reference sequence). The CDR3 spans 15 residues. Written as DNA, the CDR3 is TGTGCCAGCAGTTTAGGGGTGAGGGGGAACACTGAAGCTTTCTTT. This sequence encodes CASSLGVRGNTEAFF.